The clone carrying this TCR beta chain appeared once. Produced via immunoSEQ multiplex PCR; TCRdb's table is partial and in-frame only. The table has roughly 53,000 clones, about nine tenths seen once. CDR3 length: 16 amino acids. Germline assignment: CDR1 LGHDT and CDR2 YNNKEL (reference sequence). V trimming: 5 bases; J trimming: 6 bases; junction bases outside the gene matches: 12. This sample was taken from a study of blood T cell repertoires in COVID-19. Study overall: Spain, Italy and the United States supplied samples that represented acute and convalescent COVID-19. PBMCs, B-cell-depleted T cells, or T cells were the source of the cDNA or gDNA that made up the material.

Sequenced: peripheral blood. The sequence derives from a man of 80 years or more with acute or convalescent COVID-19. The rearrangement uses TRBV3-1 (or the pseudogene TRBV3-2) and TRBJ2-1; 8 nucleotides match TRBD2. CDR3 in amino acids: CASSLTAGGLFNEQFF. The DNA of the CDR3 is TGTGCCAGCAGCTTGACGGCGGGGGGCCTATTCAATGAGCAGTTCTTC.